The rows below give T cell receptor beta chains drawn from one sample of a study of blood T cell repertoires in COVID-19. Profiling relied on immunoSEQ multiplex PCR, and the TCRdb table lists in-frame clones only, not all of them. The sample carries about 140,000 clones, 65% to 80% recorded once. Source material: peripheral blood. The source of these receptors is an older woman with acute or convalescent COVID-19. Both conserved end residues are trimmed from each CDR3. Each record gives: J gene, V gene, CDR3 protein.

j_gene: TRBJ2-7; v_gene: TRBV2; CDR3aa: ASSDRTGYEQY
j_gene: TRBJ2-7; v_gene: TRBV7-3; CDR3aa: ASSRGLSYEQY
j_gene: TRBJ2-5; v_gene: TRBV7-9; CDR3aa: ATEKETQY
j_gene: TRBJ1-3; v_gene: TRBV5-1; CDR3aa: ASSLSPPGFSGNTIY
j_gene: TRBJ1-3; v_gene: TRBV5-1; CDR3aa: ASQRDRADTIY
j_gene: TRBJ1-2; v_gene: TRBV19; CDR3aa: ASTRQGWGYT
j_gene: TRBJ2-3; v_gene: TRBV7-3; CDR3aa: ASSSPGTDTQY
j_gene: TRBJ1-2; v_gene: TRBV28; CDR3aa: ASSVGGVTNYGYT
j_gene: TRBJ1-2; v_gene: TRBV15; CDR3aa: ATSRVGHLYGYT
j_gene: TRBJ1-6; v_gene: TRBV25-1; CDR3aa: ASSPTSTRGRNSPLH
j_gene: TRBJ1-3; v_gene: TRBV6-1; CDR3aa: ASSPGGDGVY
j_gene: TRBJ2-3; v_gene: TRBV5-1; CDR3aa: ASSLSTDRATDTQY
j_gene: TRBJ2-7; v_gene: TRBV2; CDR3aa: ASSETSGSRQY
j_gene: TRBJ1-1; v_gene: TRBV19; CDR3aa: ASRQGGRGTEAF
j_gene: TRBJ2-2; v_gene: TRBV15; CDR3aa: ATSEEHRLAGNTGELF
j_gene: TRBJ1-1; v_gene: TRBV29-1; CDR3aa: SVGGGTEAF
j_gene: TRBJ2-5; v_gene: TRBV5-1; CDR3aa: ASSSGGRPSQETQY